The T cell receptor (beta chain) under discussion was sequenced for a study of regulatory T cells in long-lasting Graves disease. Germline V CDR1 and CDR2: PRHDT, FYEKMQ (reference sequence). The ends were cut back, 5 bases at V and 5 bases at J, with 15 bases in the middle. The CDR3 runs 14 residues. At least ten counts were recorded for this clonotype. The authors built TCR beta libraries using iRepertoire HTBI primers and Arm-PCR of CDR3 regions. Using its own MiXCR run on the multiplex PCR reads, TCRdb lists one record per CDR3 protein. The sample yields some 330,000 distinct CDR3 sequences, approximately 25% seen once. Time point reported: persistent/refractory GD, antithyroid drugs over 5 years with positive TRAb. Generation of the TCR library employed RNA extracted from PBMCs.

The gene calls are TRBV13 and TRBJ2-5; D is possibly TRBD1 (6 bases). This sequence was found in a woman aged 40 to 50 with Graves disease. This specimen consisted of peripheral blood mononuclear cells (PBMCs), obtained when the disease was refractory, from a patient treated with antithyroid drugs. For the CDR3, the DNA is TGTGCCAGCAGCCCCACTACAGGGACCGAGACCCAGTACTTC. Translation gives CASSPTTGTETQYF.